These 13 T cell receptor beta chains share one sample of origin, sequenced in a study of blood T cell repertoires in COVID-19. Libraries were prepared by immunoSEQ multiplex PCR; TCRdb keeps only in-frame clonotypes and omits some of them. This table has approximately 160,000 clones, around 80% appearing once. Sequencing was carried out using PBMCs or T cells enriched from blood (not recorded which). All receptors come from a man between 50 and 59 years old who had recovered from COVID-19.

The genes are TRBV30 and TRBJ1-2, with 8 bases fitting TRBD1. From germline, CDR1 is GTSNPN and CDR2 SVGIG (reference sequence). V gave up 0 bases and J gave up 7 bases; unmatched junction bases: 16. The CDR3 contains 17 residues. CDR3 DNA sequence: TGTGCCTGGAGTGTACTGTCCGGGGCAGGGGGCGTTAGTGGCTACACCTTC. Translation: CAWSVLSGAGGVSGYTF.

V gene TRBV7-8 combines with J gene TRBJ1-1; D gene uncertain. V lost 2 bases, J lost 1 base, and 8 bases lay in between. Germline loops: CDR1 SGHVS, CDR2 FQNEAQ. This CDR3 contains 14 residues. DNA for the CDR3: TGTGCCAGCAGCTTACAGTACCAGAACACTGAAGCTTTCTTT. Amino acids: CASSLQYQNTEAFF.

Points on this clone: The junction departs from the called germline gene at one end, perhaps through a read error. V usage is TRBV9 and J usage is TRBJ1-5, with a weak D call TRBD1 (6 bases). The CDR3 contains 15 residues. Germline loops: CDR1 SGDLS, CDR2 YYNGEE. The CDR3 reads CASSESGAPNQPQHF. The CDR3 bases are TGTGCCAGCAGCGAATCAGGGGCCCCAAATCAGCCTCAGCATTTT.

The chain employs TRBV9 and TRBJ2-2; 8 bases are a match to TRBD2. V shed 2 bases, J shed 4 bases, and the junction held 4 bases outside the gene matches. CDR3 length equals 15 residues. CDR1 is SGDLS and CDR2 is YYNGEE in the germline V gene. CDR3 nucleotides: TGTGCCAGCAGCGTCGGGGGGGCGATCACCGGGGAGCTGTTTTTT. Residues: CASSVGGAITGELFF. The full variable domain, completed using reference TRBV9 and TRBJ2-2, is DSGVTQTPKHLITATGQRVTLRCSPRSGDLSVYWYQQSLDQGLQFLIQYYNGEERAKGNILERFSAQQFPDLHSELNLSSLELGDSALYFCASSVGGAITGELFFGEGSRLTVL.

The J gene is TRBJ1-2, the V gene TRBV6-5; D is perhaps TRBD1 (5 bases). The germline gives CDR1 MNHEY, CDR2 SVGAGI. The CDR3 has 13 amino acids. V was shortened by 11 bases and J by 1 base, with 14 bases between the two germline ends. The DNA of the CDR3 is TGTGCCCTCCAGGGCTGGGGTAACTATGGCTACACCTTC. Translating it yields CALQGWGNYGYTF.

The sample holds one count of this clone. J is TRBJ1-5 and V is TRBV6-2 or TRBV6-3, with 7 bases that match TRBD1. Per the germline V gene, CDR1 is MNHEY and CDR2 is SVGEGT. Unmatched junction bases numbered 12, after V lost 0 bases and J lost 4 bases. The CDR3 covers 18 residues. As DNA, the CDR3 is TGTGCCAGCAGTTACTCGAATGTGCGCTCAGGGGGGAATCAGCCCCAGCATTTT. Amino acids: CASSYSNVRSGGNQPQHF.

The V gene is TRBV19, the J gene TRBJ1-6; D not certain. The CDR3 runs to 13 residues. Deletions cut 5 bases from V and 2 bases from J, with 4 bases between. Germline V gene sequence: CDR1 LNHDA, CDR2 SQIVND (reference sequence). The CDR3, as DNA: TGTGCCAGTAGTCGAGCCTATAATTCACCCCTCCACTTT. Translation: CASSRAYNSPLHF.

The CDR3 region has the DNA TGTGCCAGCAGCAACCTGGACAGGGGGCTCTCCTACGAGCAGTACTTC. Translated: CASSNLDRGLSYEQYF. The V call is TRBV5-4, the J call TRBJ2-7; 11 bases match TRBD1. CDR3 length equals 16 residues. Germline loops: CDR1 SGHNT, CDR2 YYREEE (reference sequence). The ends lost 4 bases at V and 0 bases at J; junction bases unmatched: 6.

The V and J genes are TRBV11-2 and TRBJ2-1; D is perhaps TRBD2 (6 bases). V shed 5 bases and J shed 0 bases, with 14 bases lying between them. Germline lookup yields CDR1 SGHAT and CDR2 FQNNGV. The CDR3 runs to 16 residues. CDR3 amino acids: CASSPFSGSSYNEQFF. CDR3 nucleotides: TGTGCCAGCAGCCCGTTTAGCGGCAGCTCCTACAATGAGCAGTTCTTC.

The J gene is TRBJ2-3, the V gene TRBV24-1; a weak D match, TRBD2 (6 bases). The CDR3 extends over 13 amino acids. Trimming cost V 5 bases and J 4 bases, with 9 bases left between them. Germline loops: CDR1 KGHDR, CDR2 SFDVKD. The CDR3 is CATSAGVPDTQYF. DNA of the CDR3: TGTGCCACCAGTGCGGGAGTTCCAGATACGCAGTATTTT.

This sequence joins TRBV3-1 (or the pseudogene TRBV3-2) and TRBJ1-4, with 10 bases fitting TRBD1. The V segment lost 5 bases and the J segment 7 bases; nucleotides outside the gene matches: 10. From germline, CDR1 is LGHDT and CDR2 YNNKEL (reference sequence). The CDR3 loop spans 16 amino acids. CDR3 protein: CASSIRQGARGEKLFF. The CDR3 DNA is TGTGCCAGCAGCATACGACAGGGGGCTAGGGGTGAAAAACTGTTTTTT.

The CDR3 sequence: CASRLDRGSENEQFF. CDR3 bases: TGTGCCAGCAGGCTCGACAGGGGATCAGAAAATGAGCAGTTCTTC. The chain recombines TRBV2 with TRBJ2-1; 8 nucleotides align to TRBD1. Germline V CDR1 and CDR2: SNHLY, FYNNEI. The J segment lost 7 bases and the V segment lost 6 bases, leaving 11 bases of the junction unmatched. CDR3 size: 15 residues.

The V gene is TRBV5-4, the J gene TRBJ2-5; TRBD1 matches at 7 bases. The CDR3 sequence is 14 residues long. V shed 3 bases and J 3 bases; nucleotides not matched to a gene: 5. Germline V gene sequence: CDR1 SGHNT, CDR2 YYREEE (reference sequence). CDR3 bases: TGTGCCAGCAGCTCCAGGACAGGCGAAGAGACCCAGTACTTC. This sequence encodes CASSSRTGEETQYF.